Detailed here is one T cell receptor beta chain. This clone was seen a few times. This receptor's antigen is unknown. No base quality information exists; no much larger clone differs at one position. The data belong to a study of T cell changes during pregnancy in multiple sclerosis (dated by TCRdb to about 2019). Turning to the overall study: In women with multiple sclerosis, the researchers looked at how the T cell repertoire shifted as pregnancy progressed.

The germline V gene (reference sequence) yields MNHEY for CDR1 and SMNVEV for CDR2. A distance of 12 bases separates the germline ends of V and J, which lose 4 bases and 3 bases respectively. The cysteine opens and the phenylalanine closes a CDR3 of 14 amino acids. Only the CDR3 portion is preserved as DNA: 42 bases, with reading frame beginning at the first base. The protocol used for the library was the immunoSEQ multiplex PCR assay. Imported from immuneACCESS, the table was reduced by TCRdb to in-frame sequences with V and J called. These copies leave out some clones; in studies compared against another copy, an unresolved V gene accounts for under half, and the cause of the remainder is not known. The sample profile shows about 56,000 clones; 90% of them were found once. In total, the top ten clones hold less than 2.5% of the sample.

This clonotype was obtained from a female donor in good health, enrolled as a control in a pregnancy study. Here the chain combines TRBV27 and TRBJ1-2; the D region possibly corresponds to TRBD1 (5 bases align). The material was peripheral blood, obtained in the first trimester of pregnancy. The DNA sequence follows: TGTGCCAGCAGTTCGGGGGAATGGGACTATGGCTACACCTTC. Its product reads: CASSSGEWDYGYTF.